This TCR beta chain emerged from a study of blood T cell repertoires in COVID-19. V dropped 3 bases and J dropped 3 bases, with 12 bases sitting between them. In germline, CDR1 is GTSNPN, CDR2 SVGIG (reference sequence). This CDR3 region has 14 residues. Libraries were prepared by immunoSEQ multiplex PCR; TCRdb keeps only in-frame clonotypes and omits some of them. Of 250,000 to 300,000 clones listed, roughly 91% were seen once; the top ten hold roughly 2%. V usage is TRBV30 and J usage is TRBJ1-3; D might be TRBD1 (6 bases). This receptor was obtained from a woman between 40 and 55 years old with acute COVID-19. Sequencing was performed on PBMCs or T cells enriched from blood (not recorded which). The CDR3 DNA follows: TGTGCCTGGAGCGGCACAGGGTTTGGAAACACCATATATTTT. Protein product: CAWSGTGFGNTIYF.